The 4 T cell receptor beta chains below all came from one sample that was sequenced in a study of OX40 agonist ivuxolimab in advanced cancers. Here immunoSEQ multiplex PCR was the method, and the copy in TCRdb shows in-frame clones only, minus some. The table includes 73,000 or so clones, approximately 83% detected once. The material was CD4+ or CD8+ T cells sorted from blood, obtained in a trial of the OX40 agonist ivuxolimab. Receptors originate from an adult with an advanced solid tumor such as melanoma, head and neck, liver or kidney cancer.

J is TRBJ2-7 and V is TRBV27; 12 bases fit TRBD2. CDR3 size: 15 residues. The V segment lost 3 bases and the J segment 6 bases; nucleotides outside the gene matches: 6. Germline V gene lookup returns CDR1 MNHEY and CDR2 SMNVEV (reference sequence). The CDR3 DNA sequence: TGTGCCAGCAGTTTCCTAGCGGGAGGGCCTGGCGAGCAGTACTTC. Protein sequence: CASSFLAGGPGEQYF.

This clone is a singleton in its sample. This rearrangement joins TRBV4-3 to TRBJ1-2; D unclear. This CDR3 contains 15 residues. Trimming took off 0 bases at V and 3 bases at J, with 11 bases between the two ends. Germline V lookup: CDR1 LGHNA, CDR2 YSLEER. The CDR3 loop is CASSQDEAGHYGYTF. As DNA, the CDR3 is TGCGCCAGCAGCCAAGATGAGGCAGGACACTATGGCTACACCTTC.

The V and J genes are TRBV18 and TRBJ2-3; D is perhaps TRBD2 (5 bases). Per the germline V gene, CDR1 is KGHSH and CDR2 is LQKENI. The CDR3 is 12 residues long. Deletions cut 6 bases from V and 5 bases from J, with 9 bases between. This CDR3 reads CASSPGGDTQYF. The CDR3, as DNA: TGTGCCAGCTCGCCCGGAGGAGATACGCAGTATTTT.

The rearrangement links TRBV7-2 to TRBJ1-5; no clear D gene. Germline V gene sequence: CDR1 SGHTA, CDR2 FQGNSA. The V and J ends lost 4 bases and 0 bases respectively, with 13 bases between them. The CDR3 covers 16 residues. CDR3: CASSSDAGSSNQPQHF. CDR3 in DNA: TGTGCCAGCAGCTCCGATGCGGGTAGTAGCAATCAGCCCCAGCATTTT.